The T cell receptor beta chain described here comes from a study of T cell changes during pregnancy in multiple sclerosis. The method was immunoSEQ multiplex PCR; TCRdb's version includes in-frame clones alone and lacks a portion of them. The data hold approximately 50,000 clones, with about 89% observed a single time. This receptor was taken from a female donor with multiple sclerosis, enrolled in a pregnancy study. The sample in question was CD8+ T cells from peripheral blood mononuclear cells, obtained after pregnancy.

CDR3 region: CARSLILYQGEKLFF. CDR3 nucleotides: TGTGCCAGAAGCCTCATTCTCTACCAGGGAGAAAAACTGTTTTTT. The J gene is TRBJ1-4, the V gene TRBV7-5; whether TRBD1, the table's D call, matches the DNA was not checked. TRBV7-5 is annotated as a pseudogene. The CDR3 is made up of 15 amino acids.